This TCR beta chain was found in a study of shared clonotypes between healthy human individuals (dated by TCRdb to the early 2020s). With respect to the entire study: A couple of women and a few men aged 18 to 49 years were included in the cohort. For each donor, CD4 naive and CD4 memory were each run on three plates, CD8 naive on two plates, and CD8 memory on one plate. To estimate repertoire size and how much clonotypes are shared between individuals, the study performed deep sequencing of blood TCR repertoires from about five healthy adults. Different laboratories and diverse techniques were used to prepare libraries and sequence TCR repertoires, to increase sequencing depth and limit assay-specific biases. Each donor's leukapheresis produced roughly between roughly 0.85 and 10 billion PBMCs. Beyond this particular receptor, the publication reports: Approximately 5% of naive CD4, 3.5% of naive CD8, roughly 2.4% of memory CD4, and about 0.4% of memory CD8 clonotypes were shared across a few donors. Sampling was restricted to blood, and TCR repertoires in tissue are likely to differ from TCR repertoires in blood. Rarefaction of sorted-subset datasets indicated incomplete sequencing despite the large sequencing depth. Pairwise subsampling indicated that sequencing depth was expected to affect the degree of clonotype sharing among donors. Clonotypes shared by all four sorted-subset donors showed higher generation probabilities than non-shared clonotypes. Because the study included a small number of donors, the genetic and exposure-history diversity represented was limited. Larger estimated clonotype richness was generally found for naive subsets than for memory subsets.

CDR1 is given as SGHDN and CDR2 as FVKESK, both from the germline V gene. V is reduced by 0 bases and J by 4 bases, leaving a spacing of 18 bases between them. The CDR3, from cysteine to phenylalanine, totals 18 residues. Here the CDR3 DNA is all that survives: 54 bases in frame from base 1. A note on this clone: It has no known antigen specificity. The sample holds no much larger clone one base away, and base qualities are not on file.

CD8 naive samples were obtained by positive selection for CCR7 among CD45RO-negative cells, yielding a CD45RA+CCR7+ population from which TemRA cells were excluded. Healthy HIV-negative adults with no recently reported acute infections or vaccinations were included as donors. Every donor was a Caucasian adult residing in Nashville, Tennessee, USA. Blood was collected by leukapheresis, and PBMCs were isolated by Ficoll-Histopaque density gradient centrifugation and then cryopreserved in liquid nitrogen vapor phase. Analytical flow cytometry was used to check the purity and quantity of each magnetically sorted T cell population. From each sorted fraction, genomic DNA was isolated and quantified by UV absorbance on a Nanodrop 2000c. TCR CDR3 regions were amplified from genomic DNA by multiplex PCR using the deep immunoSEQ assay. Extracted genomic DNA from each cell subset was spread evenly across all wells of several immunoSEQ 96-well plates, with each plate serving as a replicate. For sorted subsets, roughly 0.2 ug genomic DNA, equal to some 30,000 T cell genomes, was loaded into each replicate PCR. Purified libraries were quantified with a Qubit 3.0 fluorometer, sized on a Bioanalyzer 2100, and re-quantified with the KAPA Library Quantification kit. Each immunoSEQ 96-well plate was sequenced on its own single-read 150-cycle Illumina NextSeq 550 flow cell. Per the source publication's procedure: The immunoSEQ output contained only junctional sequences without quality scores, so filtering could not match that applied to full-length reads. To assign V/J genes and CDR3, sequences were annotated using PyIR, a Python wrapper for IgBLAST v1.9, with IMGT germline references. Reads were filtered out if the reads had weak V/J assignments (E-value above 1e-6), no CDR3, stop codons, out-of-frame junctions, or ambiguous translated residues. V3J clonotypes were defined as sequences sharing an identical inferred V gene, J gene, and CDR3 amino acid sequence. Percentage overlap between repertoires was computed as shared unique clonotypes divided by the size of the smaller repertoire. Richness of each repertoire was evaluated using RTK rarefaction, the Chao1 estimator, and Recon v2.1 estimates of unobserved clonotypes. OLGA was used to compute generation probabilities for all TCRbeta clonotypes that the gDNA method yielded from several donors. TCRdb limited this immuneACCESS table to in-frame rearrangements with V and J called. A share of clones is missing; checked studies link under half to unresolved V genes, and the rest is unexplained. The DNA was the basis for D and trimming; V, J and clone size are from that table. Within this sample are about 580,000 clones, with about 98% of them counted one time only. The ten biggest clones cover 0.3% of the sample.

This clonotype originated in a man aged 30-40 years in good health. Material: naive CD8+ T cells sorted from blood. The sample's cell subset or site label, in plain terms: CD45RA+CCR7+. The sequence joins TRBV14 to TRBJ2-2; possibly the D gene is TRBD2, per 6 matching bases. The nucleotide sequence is TGTGCCAGCAGCCAAGATAGGCGGGATGTTCTCGCCACCGGGGAGCTGTTTTTT. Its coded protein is CASSQDRRDVLATGELFF.